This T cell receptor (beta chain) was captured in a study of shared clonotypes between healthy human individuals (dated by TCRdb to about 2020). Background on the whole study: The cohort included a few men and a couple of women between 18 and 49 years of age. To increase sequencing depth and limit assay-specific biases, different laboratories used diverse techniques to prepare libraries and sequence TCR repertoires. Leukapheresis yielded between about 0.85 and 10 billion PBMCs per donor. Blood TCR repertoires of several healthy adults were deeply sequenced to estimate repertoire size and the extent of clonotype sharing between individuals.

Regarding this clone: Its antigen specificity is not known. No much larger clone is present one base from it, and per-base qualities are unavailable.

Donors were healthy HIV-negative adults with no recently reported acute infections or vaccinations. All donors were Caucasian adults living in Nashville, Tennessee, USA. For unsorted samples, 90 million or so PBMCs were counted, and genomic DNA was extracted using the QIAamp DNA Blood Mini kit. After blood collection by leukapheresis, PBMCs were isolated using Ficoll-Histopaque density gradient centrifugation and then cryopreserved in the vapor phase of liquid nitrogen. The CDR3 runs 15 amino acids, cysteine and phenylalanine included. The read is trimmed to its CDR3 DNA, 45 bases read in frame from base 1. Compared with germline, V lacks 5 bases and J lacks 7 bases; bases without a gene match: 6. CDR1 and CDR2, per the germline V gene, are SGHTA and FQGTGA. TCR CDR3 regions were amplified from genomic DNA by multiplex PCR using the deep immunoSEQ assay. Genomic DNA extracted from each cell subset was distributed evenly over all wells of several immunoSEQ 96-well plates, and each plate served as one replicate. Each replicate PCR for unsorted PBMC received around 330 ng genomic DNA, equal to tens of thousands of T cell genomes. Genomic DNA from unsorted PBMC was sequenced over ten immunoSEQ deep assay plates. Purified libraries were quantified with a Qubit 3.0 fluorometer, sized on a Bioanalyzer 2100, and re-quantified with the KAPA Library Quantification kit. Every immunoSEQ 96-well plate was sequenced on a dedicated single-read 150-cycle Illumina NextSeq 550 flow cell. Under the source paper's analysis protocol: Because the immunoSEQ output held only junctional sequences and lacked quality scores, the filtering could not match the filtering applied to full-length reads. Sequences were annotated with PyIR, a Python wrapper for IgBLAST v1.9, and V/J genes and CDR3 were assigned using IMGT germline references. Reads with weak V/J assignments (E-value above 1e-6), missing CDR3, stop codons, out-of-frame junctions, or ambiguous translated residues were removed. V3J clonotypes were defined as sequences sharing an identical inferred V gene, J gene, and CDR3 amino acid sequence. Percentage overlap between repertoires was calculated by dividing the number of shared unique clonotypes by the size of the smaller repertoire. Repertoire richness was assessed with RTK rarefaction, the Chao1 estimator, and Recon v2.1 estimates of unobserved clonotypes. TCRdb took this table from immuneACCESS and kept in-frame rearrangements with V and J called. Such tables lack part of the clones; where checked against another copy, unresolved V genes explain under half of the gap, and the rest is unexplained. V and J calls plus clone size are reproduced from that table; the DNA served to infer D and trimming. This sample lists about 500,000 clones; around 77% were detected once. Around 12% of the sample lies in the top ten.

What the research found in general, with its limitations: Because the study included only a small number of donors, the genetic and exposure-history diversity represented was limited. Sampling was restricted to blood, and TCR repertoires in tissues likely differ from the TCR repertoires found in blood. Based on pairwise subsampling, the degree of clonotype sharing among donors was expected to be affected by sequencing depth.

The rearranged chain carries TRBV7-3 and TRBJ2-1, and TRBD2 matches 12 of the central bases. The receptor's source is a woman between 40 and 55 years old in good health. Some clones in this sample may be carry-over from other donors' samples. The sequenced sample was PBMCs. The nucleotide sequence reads TGTGCCAGCAGCGAGACCGGGACTAGCGGGAATGAGCAGTTCTTC. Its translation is CASSETGTSGNEQFF.